Reported below is one T cell receptor beta chain. This specimen belongs to a study of blood T cells in healthy people across ages. With a J-beta primer mix and a sample-barcoded 5' primer, a second PCR ran roughly 6 to 11 cycles. Using its own MiXCR run on the 5' RACE reads, TCRdb lists one record per CDR3 protein. The data hold hundreds of thousands of distinct CDR3 sequences, with 25% to 35% observed a single time. The CDR3 is made up of 16 amino acids. The germline CDR1 and CDR2 sequences are LGHNA and YSLEER. Deletions cut 1 base from V and 2 bases from J, with 14 bases between. Peripheral blood samples of roughly 9.8 milliliters were drawn from each donor.

The sample taken for sequencing was blood. This clonotype was sampled from an elderly woman in good health. The rearrangement links TRBV4-3 to TRBJ2-5; maybe TRBD1 (5 bases). The CDR3 region has the DNA TGCGCCAGCAGCCAAGGGGGCGTCGGAAAGCAAGAGACCCAGTACTTC. Translating gives CASSQGGVGKQETQYF.